The T cell receptor (beta chain) under discussion was sequenced for a study of blood T cells in healthy people across ages. Study observations and caveats: Unknown CMV status may confound age-related changes in expanded clones. With naive T cell percentage, TCR beta diversity showed a strong correlation. Diversity was estimated from one million T cells, and these estimates were considered underestimates.

In regard to this clonotype: What it recognizes is unknown.

PCR was performed a second time for roughly 7 to 12 cycles using a sample-barcoded 5' primer and a J-beta primer mix. Via MiXCR, TCRdb re-called the 5' RACE reads, giving one row per CDR3 protein. The sample records 700,000 or so distinct CDR3 sequences, around 38% being singletons. The clonotype was recovered from an elderly man in good health. The material sequenced was blood.

CDR3: CASSPGITDTQYF. The CDR3 DNA sequence: TGTGCCAGCAGCCCAGGGATCACAGATACGCAGTATTTT. The chain carries TRBV11-3 and TRBJ2-3, with TRBD1 as a possible D gene (5 bases). The CDR3 has 13 amino acids. Germline assignment: CDR1 SGHNT and CDR2 YENEEA. Trimming took off 5 bases at V and 2 bases at J, with 8 bases between the two ends.